A selection of T cell receptor beta chains follows, all from one sample in a study of T-cell reconstitution after alpha-beta-depleted transplantation in children. TCRdb ran MiXCR on the PCR reads and lists one entry per CDR3 protein. This table has 300,000 to 350,000 distinct CDR3 sequences, over 20% appearing once. The sample here was PBMCs, mostly from graft donor cells, taken 180 days after TCRalphabeta/CD19-depleted stem cell transplant. These TCRs come from a male patient aged 10 to 17 who had a stem cell transplant for acute lymphoblastic leukemia, so the T cells may come from the graft donor. CDR3s include the opening cysteine and the closing phenylalanine or tryptophan. A D gene is named only where the DNA matches it firmly. Some rows have no size entry. The others give once, few or many, or a class for an expanded clone.

size	V	J	D	CDR3	DNA
-	TRBV29-1	TRBJ2-3	TRBD2	CSVEAWASGPSTDTQYF	TGCAGCGTTGAGGCGTGGGCTAGCGGACCTAGCACAGATACGCAGTATTTT
-	TRBV29-1	TRBJ2-7	-	CSVAWAGREQYF	TGCAGCGTTGCCTGGGCGGGGAGAGAGCAGTACTTC
few	TRBV5-1	TRBJ2-7	TRBD1	CASSLFGGTGESFSYEQYF	TGCGCCAGCAGCTTGTTTGGTGGGACAGGGGAATCGTTTTCCTACGAGCAGTACTTC
few	TRBV20-1	TRBJ2-1	-	CSGLKGGRALNEQFF	TGCAGTGGCCTAAAGGGGGGGAGGGCCTTGAATGAGCAGTTCTTC
few	TRBV6-2/TRBV6-3	TRBJ1-6	-	CASSYPRGGSPLHF	TGTGCCAGCAGTTACCCCCGGGGCGGTTCACCCCTCCACTTT
-	TRBV27	TRBJ2-7	TRBD2	CASSPQTSGYYEQYF	TGTGCCAGCAGTCCACAAACTAGCGGGTACTACGAGCAGTACTTC
-	TRBV24-1	TRBJ1-5	TRBD1	CATSDYRGRQPQHF	TGTGCCACCAGTGATTACAGGGGGCGTCAGCCCCAGCATTTT
few	TRBV29-1	TRBJ2-7	-	CSVEQLGGPSGEQYF	TGCAGCGTTGAACAGCTGGGGGGACCATCGGGGGAGCAGTACTTC
many	TRBV12-3/TRBV12-4	TRBJ2-1	TRBD2	CASSFGLATYNEQFF	TGTGCCAGCAGTTTCGGACTAGCGACCTACAATGAGCAGTTCTTC
few	TRBV6-2/TRBV6-3	TRBJ1-6	-	CASSHRENSPLHF	TGTGCCAGCAGTCACAGGGAGAATTCACCCCTCCACTTT
-	TRBV9	TRBJ2-7	TRBD2	CASSVASGRTYEQYF	TGTGCCAGCAGCGTAGCCAGCGGGAGGACCTACGAGCAGTACTTC
-	TRBV5-1	TRBJ2-1	TRBD2	CASRYLSRENEQFF	TGCGCCAGCAGATATTTATCGCGGGAGAATGAGCAGTTCTTC